The sequence of this TCR beta chain was determined in a study of T cell responses to AZD1222 COVID-19 vaccine. CDR3 length: 12 amino acids. Germline V gives CDR1 SGHDT, CDR2 YYEEEE. Between the trimmed V and J ends, which lost 5 bases and 2 bases, there was a span of 8 bases. Notes on the study in general: Only six individuals given AZD1222 were seropositive at baseline. Regions left unmutated in variants are reportedly the target of nearly half of spike-specific TCRs. Following two doses of AZD1222, Spike-specific TCR breadth and depth rose. Mapped onto spike, vaccine-associated CD4 TCRs spanned it and were dominant at 160-218 and 743-854.

The repertoire was sequenced with immunoSEQ multiplex PCR; TCRdb's copy has only in-frame clones and lacks some. The table records under 200,000 clones, 88% of them present only once. As regards this clone: What it binds is not known.

This chain uses TRBV5-6 with TRBJ2-7; D is perhaps TRBD1 (5 bases). The source is an adult in good health. The sample consisted of peripheral blood, taken on day 0 of AZD1222 vaccination. The CDR3 is CASSWTTYEQYF. As DNA, the CDR3 is TGTGCCAGCAGTTGGACAACCTACGAGCAGTACTTC.